What follows describes a single T cell receptor beta chain. This sample is part of a study of blood T cell repertoires in COVID-19. Only in-frame clones appear in the TCRdb table, and some are missing; sequencing was by immunoSEQ multiplex PCR. The sample consists of about 240,000 clones, about 80% of them appearing once. Germline V CDR1 and CDR2: LNHDA, SQIVND (reference sequence). The CDR3 consists of 15 residues. Trimming removed 5 bases from V and 6 bases from J, with 17 bases in between. Sequenced material: peripheral blood. The gene calls are TRBV19 and TRBJ1-5, with TRBD1 as a possible D gene (5 bases). This receptor was identified in a woman older than 75 with acute or convalescent COVID-19. CDR3 region: CASSAAGGSAQPQHF. CDR3 sequence (DNA): TGTGCCAGTAGTGCCGCGGGGGGGTCGGCTCAGCCCCAGCATTTT.